The 9 T cell receptor beta chains given below trace back to one sample, sequenced in a study of blood T cell repertoires in COVID-19. Repertoires were generated with immunoSEQ multiplex PCR, while TCRdb's copy carries only in-frame clones and drops some. This sample has roughly 210,000 clones, with around 84% found just once. Sample: peripheral blood. The receptors shown here come from an elderly woman with COVID-19, enrolled during active disease.

This chain connects TRBV27 to TRBJ1-5; tentatively, D is TRBD1 (6 bases). Trimming left V 3 bases short and J 0 bases short, with 15 bases between. The CDR3 runs 17 residues. Germline CDR1 reads MNHEY; CDR2 reads SMNVEV (reference sequence). CDR3 sequence reads: CASSFRQELYSNQPQHF. CDR3 coding DNA: TGTGCCAGCAGTTTTCGACAGGAACTCTATAGCAATCAGCCCCAGCATTTT.

In its sample, this clone was seen a few times. This chain joins TRBV28 and TRBJ1-1; 8 bases are a match to TRBD1. In germline, CDR1 is MDHEN, CDR2 SYDVKM. This CDR3 region has 15 residues. V shed 5 bases, J shed 4 bases, and the junction held 9 bases outside the gene matches. DNA of the CDR3: TGTGCCAGCAGTGTCTCCGGGACAGGTGGCACTGAAGCTTTCTTT. It encodes CASSVSGTGGTEAFF.

V is TRBV21-1 and J is TRBJ1-3; the DNA was not used to check the table's D call, TRBD1. TRBV21-1 is a documented pseudogene. This CDR3 is built from 16 residues. The CDR3 reads CASSSSRDSSGNTIYF. CDR3 coding DNA: TGTGCCAGCAGCTCTTCCCGGGACAGCTCTGGAAACACCATATATTTT.

The chain links TRBV19 to TRBJ2-3; 8 bases match TRBD2. Germline V gene lookup returns CDR1 LNHDA and CDR2 SQIVND (reference sequence). V dropped 1 base and J dropped 10; count of bases not matched to a gene: 4. The CDR3 has 13 amino acids. CDR3 amino acids: CASSIGRGDPQYF. Here the CDR3 DNA reads TGTGCCAGTAGTATAGGGCGGGGGGATCCGCAGTATTTT.

This chain links TRBV27 with TRBJ1-2; 10 nucleotides match TRBD1. The V gene end was trimmed by 5 bases and the J gene end by 4 bases; junction bases not matched to a gene: 7. The CDR3 spans 15 residues. CDR1 MNHEY and CDR2 SMNVEV come from the germline V gene (reference sequence). DNA for the CDR3: TGTGCCAGCAGTCCCCTCGGGACAGGGGCCTATGGCTACACCTTC. Protein product: CASSPLGTGAYGYTF.

The chain recombines TRBV18 with TRBJ2-7, with a possible D match to TRBD2 (6 bases). The ends were cut back, 6 bases at V and 1 base at J, with 16 bases in the middle. The CDR3 runs to 15 residues. Per germline, CDR1 KGHSH and CDR2 LQKENI. The CDR3 DNA is TGTGCCAGCTCTCCCCCGGGACTGGGTTCCTACGAGCAGTACTTC. It encodes CASSPPGLGSYEQYF.

The V call is TRBV10-3, the J call TRBJ2-3, with D possibly TRBD2 on 6 matching bases. In germline, CDR1 is ENHRY, CDR2 SYGVKD. Trimming removed 10 bases from V and 2 bases from J, with 16 bases in between. There are 14 residues in the CDR3. The CDR3 here is CATRAGTVTDTQYF. The CDR3 DNA is TGTGCCACCAGGGCCGGGACTGTCACAGATACGCAGTATTTT.

The chain recombines TRBV7-3 with TRBJ1-1; tentatively, D is TRBD1 (6 bases). Germline V CDR1 and CDR2: SGHTA, FQGTGA. The CDR3 has 14 amino acids. Trimming shortened V by 2 bases and J by 1 base, and 8 bases separated the two germline ends. The CDR3 spells CASSLRGANTEAFF. The CDR3 DNA follows: TGTGCCAGCAGCTTACGGGGGGCGAACACTGAAGCTTTCTTT.

The gene calls are TRBV11-2 and TRBJ2-5; tentatively, D is TRBD2 (7 bases). From germline, CDR1 is SGHAT and CDR2 FQNNGV. Deletions cut 2 bases from V and 2 bases from J, with 15 bases between. The CDR3 contains 16 residues. The CDR3 region is CASSLYREGGQETQYF. CDR3 nucleotide sequence: TGTGCCAGCAGCTTATATCGTGAGGGGGGGCAAGAGACCCAGTACTTC.